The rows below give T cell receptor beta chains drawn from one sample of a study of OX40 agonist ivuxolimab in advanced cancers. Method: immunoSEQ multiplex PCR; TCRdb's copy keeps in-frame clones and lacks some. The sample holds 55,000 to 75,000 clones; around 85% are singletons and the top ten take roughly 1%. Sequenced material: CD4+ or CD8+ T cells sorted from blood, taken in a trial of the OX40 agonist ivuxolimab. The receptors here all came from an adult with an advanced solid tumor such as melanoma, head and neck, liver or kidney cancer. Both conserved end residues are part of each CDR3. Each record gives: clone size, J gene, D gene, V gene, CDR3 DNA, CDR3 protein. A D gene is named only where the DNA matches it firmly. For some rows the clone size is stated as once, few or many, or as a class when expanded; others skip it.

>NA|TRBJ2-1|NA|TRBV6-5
TGTGCCAGCAGGGGTCAGAAGGGGGATGAGCAGTTCTTC
CASRGQKGDEQFF
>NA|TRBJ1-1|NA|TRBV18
TGTGCCAGCTCACCCGACCGACCTACGAACACTGAAGCTTTCTTT
CASSPDRPTNTEAFF
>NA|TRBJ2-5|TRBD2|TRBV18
TGTGCCAGCTCCCTTAGCGGGGGTCGGCAAGAGACCCAGTACTTC
CASSLSGGRQETQYF
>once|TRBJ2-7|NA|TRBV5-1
TGCGCCAGCAGCAGGAACAGGGTCGTCGACGAGCAGTACTTC
CASSRNRVVDEQYF
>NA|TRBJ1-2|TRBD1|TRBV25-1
TGTGCCAGCAGTGAAACGGGACAGGGGGCGTATGGCTACACCTTC
CASSETGQGAYGYTF
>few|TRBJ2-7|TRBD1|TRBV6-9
TGTGCCAGCAGCTACATGACAGGGGGCGCGAGGCTTTTCATCTACGAGCAGTACTTC
CASSYMTGGARLFIYEQYF
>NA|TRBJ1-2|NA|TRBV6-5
TGTGCCAGCAGTTTCTCCGGGACAAAAGCCTATGGCTACACCTTC
CASSFSGTKAYGYTF
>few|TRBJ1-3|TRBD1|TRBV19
TGTGCCAGTACTATCGACAGGGGGCCTGGAAACACCATATATTTT
CASTIDRGPGNTIYF
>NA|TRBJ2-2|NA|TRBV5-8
TGTGCCAGCAGTTTATCTGGGCTATCCCCCGGGACCGGGGAGCTGTTTTTT
CASSLSGLSPGTGELFF
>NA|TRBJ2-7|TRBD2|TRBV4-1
TGCGCCAGCAGCCTTGGGCTTGGGACTAGCGGGGACTACGAGCAGTACTTC
CASSLGLGTSGDYEQYF
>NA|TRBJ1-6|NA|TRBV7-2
TGTGCCAGCAGCTTAACAGGGAGGAATTCACCCCTCCACTTT
CASSLTGRNSPLHF
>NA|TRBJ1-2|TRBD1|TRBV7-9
TGTGCCAGCCCTTCAGGGAGGCCAGGGGGCGCGTTAGGGGACTATGGCTACACCTTC
CASPSGRPGGALGDYGYTF
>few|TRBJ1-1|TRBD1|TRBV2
TGTGCCAGCAGTGTAGGAGGGACAGGAGGTGAGGCTTTCTTT
CASSVGGTGGEAFF
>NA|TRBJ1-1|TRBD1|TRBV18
TGTGCCAGCTCCCCTAACTCCGGGACAGGGGGTACTGAAGCTTTCTTT
CASSPNSGTGGTEAFF
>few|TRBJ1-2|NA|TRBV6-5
TGTGCCAGCAGTTACGGGCGGGGCTATGGCTACACCTTC
CASSYGRGYGYTF
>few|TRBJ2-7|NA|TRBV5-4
TGTGCCAGCACCCAAAAAATTGGGGGGACACTCTCCAAGCAGTACTTC
CASTQKIGGTLSKQYF
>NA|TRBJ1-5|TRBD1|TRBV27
TGTGCCAGCAGTGCGTTTCAGGGGGCGCGCAATCAGCCCCAGCATTTT
CASSAFQGARNQPQHF
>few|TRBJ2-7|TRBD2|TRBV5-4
TGTGCCAGCAGCTCAGGACTAGCAGAGACCTACGAGCAGTACTTC
CASSSGLAETYEQYF
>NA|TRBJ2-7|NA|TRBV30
TGTGCCTGGACAGTCGGGAGCTCCTACGAGCAGTACTTC
CAWTVGSSYEQYF
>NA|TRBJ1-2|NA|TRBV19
TGTGCCAGTAGTATACGGGCAAACTATGGCTACACCTTC
CASSIRANYGYTF
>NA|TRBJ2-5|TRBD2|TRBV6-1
TGTGCCAGCAGACCCCTGAGCGGGGCCCAAGAGACCCAGTACTTC
CASRPLSGAQETQYF
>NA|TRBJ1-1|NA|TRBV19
TGTGCCAGTAGTCGGCCAGAAGACACTGAAGCTTTCTTT
CASSRPEDTEAFF
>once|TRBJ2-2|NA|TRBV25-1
TGTGCCAGCAGCGACAGAAACACCGGGGAGCTGTTTTTT
CASSDRNTGELFF
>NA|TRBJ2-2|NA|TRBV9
TGTGCCAGCGGGACCTGGGACACCGGGGAGCTGTTTTTT
CASGTWDTGELFF
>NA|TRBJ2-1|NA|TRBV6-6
TGTGCCAGCAGTTCAAAGGTATGGGAGCAGTTCTTC
CASSSKVWEQFF
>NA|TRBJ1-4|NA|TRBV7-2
TGTGCCAGCAGCTTAAAGGCAGGGGAAAAACTGTTTTTT
CASSLKAGEKLFF
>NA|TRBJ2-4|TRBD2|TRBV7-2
TGTGCCAGCAGCTCGCCGACTAGCGGGGGTGAAAACATTCAGTACTTC
CASSSPTSGGENIQYF
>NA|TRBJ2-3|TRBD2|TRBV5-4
TGTGCCAGCAGCTTGCCTAGCGGGGGGGCAGATACGCAGTATTTT
CASSLPSGGADTQYF
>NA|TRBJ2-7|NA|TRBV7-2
TGTGCCAGCAGCTCTATGGGTACAGTTAACTACGAGCAGTACTTC
CASSSMGTVNYEQYF
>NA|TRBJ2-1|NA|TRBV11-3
TGTGCCAGCAGCGCTTCGGGACCGTACAATGAGCAGTTCTTC
CASSASGPYNEQFF
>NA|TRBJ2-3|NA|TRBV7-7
TGTGCCAGCAGCTTAGCGTTCGGGAACACAGATACGCAGTATTTT
CASSLAFGNTDTQYF
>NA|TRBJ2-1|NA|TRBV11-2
TGTGCCAGCAGCTTAGAAGGGGCCAGTCCCAATGAGCAGTTCTTC
CASSLEGASPNEQFF
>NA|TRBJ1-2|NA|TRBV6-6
TGTGCCAGCAAACCCCAGGGTCAGCCGTATGGCTACACCTTC
CASKPQGQPYGYTF
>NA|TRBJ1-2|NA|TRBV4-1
TGCGCCAGCAGCCAAGAGACCACAGATGGCTACACCTTC
CASSQETTDGYTF
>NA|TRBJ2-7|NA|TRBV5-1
TGCGCCAGCAGCTTTAGTCCATCCTACGAGCAGTACTTC
CASSFSPSYEQYF
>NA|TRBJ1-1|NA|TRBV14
TGTGCCAGCAGCCAAGATGTATGGAGGGGGATCACTGAAGCTTTCTTT
CASSQDVWRGITEAFF
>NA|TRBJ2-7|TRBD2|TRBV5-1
TGCGCCAGCAGCGTCGGGACTAGCGGGTTCTCCTACGAGCAGTACTTC
CASSVGTSGFSYEQYF
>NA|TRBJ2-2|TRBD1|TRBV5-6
TGTGCCAGCAGTAGGGACAGGGCGGGCACCGGGGAGCTGTTTTTT
CASSRDRAGTGELFF
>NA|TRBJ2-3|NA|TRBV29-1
TGCAGCGGTAGGGGCAGCACAGATACGCAGTATTTT
CSGRGSTDTQYF
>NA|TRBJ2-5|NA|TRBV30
TGTGCCCACACCCGGGAGGGGGACAGGTACTTC
CAHTREGDRYF
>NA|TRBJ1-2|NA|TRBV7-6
TGTGCCAGCAGCGGACCGGGGGGTAACTATGGCTACACCTTC
CASSGPGGNYGYTF
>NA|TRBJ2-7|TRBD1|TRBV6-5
TGTGCCAGCAGCCGACAGGGGGCTTTCTCCTACGAGCAGTACTTC
CASSRQGAFSYEQYF
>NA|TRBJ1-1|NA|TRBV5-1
TGCGCCAGCAGCTCAGGACAGCGACCTTTATCTGAAGCTTTCTTT
CASSSGQRPLSEAFF